Shown below are 14 T cell receptor beta chains from a single sample sequenced in a study of shared clonotypes between healthy human individuals. Generated by immunoSEQ multiplex PCR, the TCRdb table keeps only in-frame clones and is missing some. This sample carries under 2,500,000 clones, nearly 97% of them seen once, and the ten largest clones take over 0.1%. Source material: naive CD4+ T cells sorted from blood. The subset: CD45RA+ positively selected. The receptors here all came from a man between 18 and 29 years old in good health.

A note on this clone: In the same sample, other DNA sequences code for this CDR3. V usage is TRBV18 and J usage is TRBJ1-5, with 11 bases lining up with TRBD1. CDR1 KGHSH and CDR2 LQKENI come from the germline V gene. The CDR3 is 15 amino acids. V lost 0 bases to trimming and J lost 7 bases; unmatched junction nucleotides: 2. CDR3 in amino acids: CASSPPGTGGQPQHF. CDR3 coding DNA: TGTGCCAGCTCACCACCCGGGACAGGGGGGCAGCCCCAGCATTTT.

V is TRBV2 and J is TRBJ2-5; weak D call: TRBD2 (5 bases). The germline CDR1 and CDR2 sequences are SNHLY and FYNNEI. CDR3 length: 13 residues. V shed 7 bases and J shed 2 bases, with 11 bases lying between them. CDR3 nucleotides: TGTGCCAGCAATACAGCGGTACAAGAGACCCAGTACTTC. Its translation: CASNTAVQETQYF. The entire variable domain, with the rest obtained from reference TRBV2 and TRBJ2-5, is as follows: EPEVTQTPSHQVTQMGQEVILRCVPISNHLYFYWYRQILGQKVEFLVSFYNNEISEKSEIFDDQFSVERPDGSNFTLKIRSTKLEDSAMYFCASNTAVQETQYFGPGTRLLVL.

This chain uses TRBV9 with TRBJ2-3; 9 nucleotides line up with TRBD2. Germline V lookup: CDR1 SGDLS, CDR2 YYNGEE. The CDR3 length is 14 residues. Germline trimming cut 6 bases from V and 2 bases from J; bases unmatched to any gene: 4. Here the CDR3 reads CASTGGRDTDTQYF. For the CDR3, the DNA is TGTGCCAGCACAGGCGGGAGGGACACAGATACGCAGTATTTT. Complete variable domain (other parts from reference TRBV9 and TRBJ2-3): DSGVTQTPKHLITATGQRVTLRCSPRSGDLSVYWYQQSLDQGLQFLIQYYNGEERAKGNILERFSAQQFPDLHSELNLSSLELGDSALYFCASTGGRDTDTQYFGPGTRLTVL.

V is TRBV7-3 and J is TRBJ1-1; unclear D gene. The germline V gene has CDR1 SGHTA and CDR2 FQGTGA. The CDR3 loop spans 15 amino acids. V gave up 2 bases and J gave up 2 bases, with 12 bases separating them. The CDR3 sequence: CASSLVADINTEAFF. The CDR3 DNA sequence: TGTGCCAGCAGCTTAGTGGCGGATATTAACACTGAAGCTTTCTTT.

This clone was observed a few times. The V and J genes are TRBV5-5 and TRBJ2-5; 9 bases fit TRBD1. The CDR3 has 15 amino acids. Germline CDR1 and CDR2: SGHKS and YYEKEE (reference sequence). With 5 bases clipped from V and 4 bases from J, the junction kept 9 bases outside the gene matches. The CDR3 nucleotides read TGTGCCAGCAGAAACGAACAGGGGGCTGGAGAGACCCAGTACTTC. The encoded protein is CASRNEQGAGETQYF.

This clone was seen once. The identical CDR3 is also encoded by other nucleotide sequences in the sample. The CDR3 is CASSLLVGTDTQYF. The DNA for the CDR3 is TGCGCCAGCAGCTTGCTAGTGGGGACAGATACGCAGTATTTT. The chain is built from TRBV5-1 and TRBJ2-3; D is unclear. Germline CDR1 and CDR2: SGHRS and YFSETQ. Trimming shortened V by 1 base and J by 3 bases, and 9 bases separated the two germline ends. This CDR3 has 14 amino acids.

The rearrangement joins TRBV16 to TRBJ1-4, with D perhaps TRBD1 (6 bases). The germline V gene encodes CDR1 KGHSY and CDR2 FQNENV. The V and J ends lost 4 bases and 6 bases respectively, with 9 bases between them. The CDR3 has 13 residues. Here the CDR3 DNA reads TGTGCCAGCAGCCCTCAGGGGTATGAAAAACTGTTTTTT. This encodes CASSPQGYEKLFF.

The gene calls are TRBV6-5 and TRBJ2-7; D may be TRBD2 (6 bases). The CDR3 runs to 14 residues. Germline V gives CDR1 MNHEY, CDR2 SVGAGI. Trimming pared 3 bases from V and 2 bases from J, leaving 11 bases between. CDR3 DNA: TGTGCCAGCAGTTATAATGGGGGGACCTACGAGCAGTACTTC. It encodes CASSYNGGTYEQYF.

This sequence joins TRBV7-2 and TRBJ1-2, with D hard to call. Trimming removed 3 bases from V and 3 bases from J, with 11 bases in between. Germline values: CDR1 SGHTA, CDR2 FQGNSA. The CDR3 runs to 14 residues. The CDR3 sequence: CASSFGLEHYGYTF. The CDR3 coding sequence is TGTGCCAGCAGCTTCGGTCTAGAGCACTATGGCTACACCTTC.

The V and J genes are TRBV4-1 and TRBJ2-1; TRBD2 matches 10 bases. Trimming at V came to 0 bases and at J to 6 bases, leaving 5 bases not matched to a gene. The CDR3 has 16 amino acids. In germline, CDR1 is MGHRA, CDR2 YSYEKL. The CDR3: CASSQDWTSGVNEQFF. Written as DNA, the CDR3 is TGCGCCAGCAGCCAAGATTGGACTAGCGGAGTCAATGAGCAGTTCTTC.

The rearrangement uses TRBV5-4 and TRBJ1-5, with D unclear. CDR3 length equals 15 residues. Germline lookup yields CDR1 SGHNT and CDR2 YYREEE (reference sequence). Trimming pared 4 bases from V and 3 bases from J, leaving 14 bases between. The CDR3 coding sequence is TGTGCCAGCAGCGCCGATGCCGGGAACAATCAGCCCCAGCATTTT. It is translated as CASSADAGNNQPQHF.

The V gene is TRBV19, the J gene TRBJ2-2, with D possibly matching TRBD2 (5 bases). Trimming pared 4 bases from V and 0 bases from J, leaving 9 bases between. The CDR3 sequence is 15 residues long. Germline assignment: CDR1 LNHDA and CDR2 SQIVND (reference sequence). In DNA, the CDR3 is TGTGCCAGTAGTACACCCGGGGCGAACACCGGGGAGCTGTTTTTT. It translates to CASSTPGANTGELFF.

To note about this clone: Additional DNA sequences in this sample encode the identical CDR3. This chain links TRBV9 with TRBJ2-2; D gene uncertain. The CDR3 is 16 amino acids. Per germline, CDR1 SGDLS and CDR2 YYNGEE. Trimming removed 0 bases from V and 1 base from J, with 10 bases in between. The CDR3 loop reads CASSVGAGMNTGELFF. In DNA, the CDR3 is TGTGCCAGCAGCGTAGGAGCAGGAATGAACACCGGGGAGCTGTTTTTT.

This chain uses TRBV6-5 with TRBJ1-1, with TRBD1 matching over 8 bases. Germline lookup yields CDR1 MNHEY and CDR2 SVGAGI. The V segment lost 6 bases and the J segment 10 bases; nucleotides outside the gene matches: 16. The CDR3 length is 15 residues. The DNA of the CDR3 is TGTGCCAGCAGCAGACAGGGGAAGGCGGCCAGGTCAGCTTTCTTT. This gives the protein CASSRQGKAARSAFF.